The rows below give T cell receptor beta chains drawn from one sample of a study of CD8+CD57+ T cells in acquired aplastic anemia. Each CDR3 protein gets one entry after TCRdb re-called the reads with MiXCR. The sample shows 130,000 or so distinct CDR3 sequences, less than 45% of them seen only once. The sequenced sample was sorted CD4+, CD8+, or CD8+CD57+ T cells (not recorded which) from PBMCs. Every receptor here comes from a human donor in good health, serving as a control. Each CDR3 is given with its conserved first and last residue. The D gene is left open where the match is weak. Not every row has a clone size; where given, it reads once, few, many or a size class.

clone_size,d_call,v_call,j_call,cdr3_aa,cdr3_nt
many,-,TRBV19,TRBJ1-1,CASSIEGVSTEAFF,TGTGCCAGTAGTATAGAGGGGGTGAGCACTGAAGCTTTCTTT
-,TRBD1,TRBV5-1,TRBJ2-3,CASSQGAEWHTQYF,TGCGCCAGCAGCCAGGGGGCCGAGTGGCATACGCAGTATTTT
-,TRBD1,TRBV12-3/TRBV12-4,TRBJ1-4,CASRRDRGNEKLFF,TGTGCCAGCAGGAGGGACAGGGGAAATGAAAAACTGTTTTTT
many,TRBD2,TRBV20-1,TRBJ2-1,CSAKGGLAGVNEQFF,TGCAGTGCTAAAGGTGGACTAGCGGGAGTTAATGAGCAGTTCTTC
-,-,TRBV11-2,TRBJ2-1,CASSLSPGSSYNEQFF,TGTGCCAGCAGCTTATCCCCTGGAAGCTCCTACAATGAGCAGTTCTTC
-,TRBD1,TRBV2,TRBJ1-2,CASSEGGVTGGPF,TGTGCCAGCAGTGAAGGTGGGGTGACAGGGGGCCCCTTC
many,-,TRBV2,TRBJ2-5,CASRPGIQRGAQYF,TGTGCCAGCAGACCTGGGATTCAGAGGGGGGCCCAGTACTTC
-,TRBD1,TRBV19,TRBJ1-5,CASGQGGQPQHF,TGTGCCAGCGGACAGGGGGGCCAGCCCCAGCATTTT
few,TRBD1,TRBV29-1,TRBJ1-1,CSVVGQAAYEAFF,TGCAGCGTAGTGGGACAGGCAGCCTACGAAGCTTTCTTT
many,-,TRBV2,TRBJ2-2,CASSEGTSTETGELFF,TGTGCCAGCAGTGAAGGGACCTCGACGGAGACCGGGGAGCTGTTTTTT
-,-,TRBV11-3,TRBJ1-1,CASSLVAGGTEASF,-
-,TRBD2,TRBV25-1,TRBJ2-5,CASSESGRPQETQYF,TGTGCCAGCAGTGAAAGCGGGAGGCCCCAAGAGACCCAGTACTTC
many,TRBD1,TRBV6-5,TRBJ1-2,CASSFQGARGYTF,TGTGCCAGCAGTTTCCAGGGGGCGCGAGGCTACACCTTC
-,-,TRBV15,TRBJ1-2,CATSRDGRTEVGYTF,TGTGCCACCAGCAGAGATGGGAGGACAGAGGTTGGCTACACCTTC
many,TRBD2,TRBV9,TRBJ2-1,CASSVELAGEQFF,TGTGCCAGCAGCGTAGAGCTAGCGGGGGAGCAGTTCTTC
-,-,TRBV19,TRBJ2-5,CASSMGVRERGIEETQYF,TGTGCCAGTAGTATGGGTGTCAGGGAAAGAGGGATCGAGGAGACCCAGTACTTC
many,-,TRBV4-1,TRBJ2-7,CASSQDHAQTIYEQYF,TGCGCCAGCAGCCAAGATCACGCACAGACGATCTACGAGCAGTACTTC
many,TRBD1,TRBV28,TRBJ1-1,CATMTGEAFF,TGTGCCACCATGACAGGGGAAGCTTTCTTT
-,-,TRBV29-1,TRBJ2-7,CSVEEEGSYEQYF,TGCAGCGTTGAGGAAGAGGGATCCTACGAGCAGTACTTC
-,TRBD2,TRBV7-8,TRBJ2-7,CASSSGLADPKGEQYF,TGTGCCAGCAGCTCGGGACTAGCGGACCCGAAGGGGGAGCAGTACTTC
-,-,TRBV24-1,TRBJ2-2,CATSPLPGELFF,TGTGCCACCAGTCCCCTCCCAGGGGAGCTGTTTTTT
many,-,TRBV10-3,TRBJ2-2,CAIRTEMGTGELFF,TGTGCCATCAGAACGGAGATGGGGACCGGGGAGCTGTTTTTT
-,-,TRBV4-1,TRBJ1-1,CASSQGPQSRAIEAFF,TGCGCCAGCAGCCAAGGGCCCCAATCGCGTGCCATTGAAGCTTTCTTT
many,-,TRBV19,TRBJ1-5,CASSMVRGAIGGNQPQHF,TGTGCCAGTAGTATGGTCAGGGGAGCTATCGGCGGCAATCAGCCCCAGCATTTT
-,-,TRBV12-3/TRBV12-4,TRBJ2-1,CASSLALRSAPYYNEQFF,TGTGCCAGCAGTTTAGCGCTAAGATCCGCCCCCTACTACAATGAGCAGTTCTTC
-,-,TRBV15,TRBJ1-5,CATSSRGQPQHF,TGTGCCACCAGCAGCAGGGGTCAGCCCCAGCATTTT
few,-,TRBV10-3,TRBJ1-1,CATDRDGTEAFF,TGTGCCACTGACCGGGACGGCACTGAAGCTTTCTTT
many,TRBD1,TRBV7-9,TRBJ1-1,CASSRRDRVPEAFF,TGTGCCAGCAGCCGACGGGACAGGGTCCCTGAAGCTTTCTTT
-,TRBD1,TRBV2,TRBJ1-2,CASSQGQGLDGYTF,TGTGCCAGCAGTCAGGGACAGGGTTTAGATGGCTACACCTTC
-,-,TRBV5-1,TRBJ1-1,CASSPHGTANTEAFF,TGCGCCAGCAGCCCCCATGGGACGGCGAACACTGAAGCTTTCTTT
many,TRBD2,TRBV7-2,TRBJ2-5,CASSLRLAGIKETQYF,TGTGCCAGCAGCCTGAGACTAGCGGGCATCAAAGAGACCCAGTACTTC
few,TRBD2,TRBV7-2,TRBJ2-5,CASSVAGGGETQYF,TGTGCCAGCAGCGTTGCGGGGGGGGGAGAGACCCAGTACTTC
many,-,TRBV7-8,TRBJ1-2,CASSLYGGGYGYTF,TGTGCCAGCAGCTTATACGGGGGCGGCTATGGCTACACCTTC
-,TRBD1,TRBV3-1,TRBJ2-2,CASSGWDRESGELFF,TGTGCCAGCAGCGGTTGGGACAGGGAATCCGGGGAGCTGTTTTTT
-,-,TRBV24-1,TRBJ2-7,CATSDFRDEQYF,TGTGCCACCAGTGATTTCAGGGACGAGCAGTACTTC
-,-,TRBV24-1,TRBJ2-7,CATSGSRGPPYEQYF,TGTGCCACCAGTGGCTCCCGGGGCCCCCCTTACGAGCAGTACTTC
many,-,TRBV9,TRBJ2-2,CASSSRDTYTGELFF,TGTGCCAGCAGCTCCCGGGACACCTACACCGGGGAGCTGTTTTTT
many,-,TRBV20-1,TRBJ1-5,CSAPRGINQPQHF,TGCAGTGCCCCGAGGGGGATAAATCAGCCCCAGCATTTT
many,-,TRBV9,TRBJ2-7,CASSVEADPREQYF,TGTGCCAGCAGCGTAGAGGCGGACCCGCGGGAGCAGTACTTC
-,TRBD2,TRBV15,TRBJ2-7,CATSSVGLAVEFEQYF,TGTGCCACCAGCAGTGTGGGACTAGCGGTTGAGTTCGAGCAGTACTTC
many,-,TRBV9,TRBJ1-1,CASSVATSMNTEAFF,TGTGCCAGCAGCGTAGCTACTTCCATGAACACTGAAGCTTTCTTT
-,-,TRBV20-1,TRBJ1-1,CSAGGGTNTEAFF,TGCAGTGCAGGAGGGGGGACAAACACTGAAGCTTTCTTT
-,-,TRBV2,TRBJ2-3,CASSVVGAHDTQCF,TGTGCCAGCAGCGTAGTCGGAGCCCACGATACGCAGTGTTTT
-,TRBD1,TRBV29-1,TRBJ1-2,CSVDLTGGKGYTF,TGCAGCGTTGACCTGACAGGGGGGAAGGGCTACACCTTC
few,-,TRBV5-1,TRBJ2-1,CASSLEGVSYNEQFF,TGCGCCAGCAGCTTGGAGGGGGTCTCCTACAATGAGCAGTTCTTC
-,TRBD2,TRBV10-3,TRBJ2-3,CAISEPLAGADTQYF,TGTGCCATCAGTGAGCCCCTAGCGGGAGCAGATACGCAGTATTTT